This T cell receptor (beta chain) was found in a study of CXCR3-negative and CXCR3-positive naive CD8 T cells. Study-wide results and caveats: Comparison of naive cells showed more hydrophobic TRB CDR3s in CXCR3-positive than in CXCR3-negative naive cells.

Of note for this clonotype: Its antigen is still unknown.

Via 5' RACE with UMI labels, TRB cDNA libraries were prepared. Reprocessing the 5' RACE reads, TCRdb reports a single entry for every CDR3 protein and omits DNA. Its listing shows under 150,000 distinct CDR3 sequences. The TCR was taken from a human donor in good health. Some clones in this sample may be carry-over from other donors' samples. The sequenced sample was naive CXCR3+ CD8+ T cells from blood. Subset specified: CD45RO-CCR7+CD27+CD95- naive CD8+ T cells expressing CXCR3 (TNR3+).

CDR3 protein: CASSLALSDNYGYTF. V usage is TRBV7-9 and J usage is TRBJ1-2. Germline V gene lookup returns CDR1 SEHNR and CDR2 FQNEAQ (reference sequence). The CDR3 totals 15 residues.